The 19 T cell receptor beta chains reported below all come from one sample, sequenced in a study of PD-1 blockade in classical Hodgkin lymphoma. The time point: cycle 4 day 1 (C4D1), after 6 weeks of nivolumab. All patients relapsed after autologous stem cell transplantation, and brentuximab vedotin exposure varied. Purified CD4+ T cells were obtained from thawed PBMCs through magnetic negative selection. Method: immunoSEQ multiplex PCR; TCRdb's copy keeps in-frame clones and lacks some. The sample yields approximately 18,000 clones, around 72% seen once. The source was CD4+ T cells from blood, collected before the fourth cycle of nivolumab. The receptors come from a human donor with classical Hodgkin lymphoma.

Concerning this clone itself: This sample includes further DNA sequences coding for the same CDR3. The V and J genes are TRBV18 and TRBJ2-1; D possibly corresponds to TRBD2 (7 bases). The CDR3 runs 13 residues. V was pared by 1 base and J by 8 bases, with 9 bases between. Germline V lookup: CDR1 KGHSH, CDR2 LQKENI. CDR3 in DNA: TGTGCCAGCTCACCACGGGGGGGCGATGAGCAGTTCTTC. Encoded protein: CASSPRGGDEQFF.

This sequence joins TRBV11-2 and TRBJ1-3; no definite D call. Germline loops: CDR1 SGHAT, CDR2 FQNNGV. Trimming took off 1 base at V and 0 bases at J, with 4 bases between the two ends. CDR3 size: 14 residues. The CDR3 protein is CASSLGSSGNTIYF. The CDR3 DNA reads TGTGCCAGCAGCTTAGGAAGCTCTGGAAACACCATATATTTT.

The V and J genes are TRBV21-1 and TRBJ1-6. TRBV21-1 is a documented pseudogene. The CDR3 consists of 16 residues. CDR3 protein: CASSVLHIHHNSPLHF. The CDR3 DNA sequence: TGTGCCAGCAGCGTGCTACACATACATCATAATTCACCCCTCCACTTT.

The chain is built from TRBV5-1 and TRBJ2-7; TRBD2 agrees at 12 bases. J gave up 3 bases and V 7 bases, and 5 bases lay outside the gene matches. Germline values: CDR1 SGHRS, CDR2 YFSETQ. CDR3 length equals 14 residues. CDR3 in DNA: TGCGCCAGCGAAGTGACTAGCGGGAGCTACGAGCAGTACTTC. Amino acid sequence: CASEVTSGSYEQYF.

Points on this clone: One end of the junction is discordant with germline, which a read error may explain. The sample holds other DNA sequences that translate to the same CDR3. This sequence joins TRBV10-3 and TRBJ1-2; D is uncertain. Germline V gives CDR1 ENHRY, CDR2 SYGVKD. The CDR3 extends over 11 amino acids. CDR3 sequence: CAISESGGYTF. The CDR3 DNA sequence: TGCGCCATCAGTGAAAGTGGCGGCTACACCTTC.

This clone is a singleton in its sample. The V and J genes are TRBV5-6 and TRBJ2-3, with 9 bases aligning to TRBD2. Germline CDR1 and CDR2: SGHDT and YYEEEE. The CDR3 has 16 residues. The V and J ends lost 6 bases and 2 bases, in that order; junction bases with no gene match: 10. CDR3 DNA sequence: TGTGCCAGCACCCCTAAACTAGCGGGCTACACAGATACGCAGTATTTT. It specifies CASTPKLAGYTDTQYF.

This clone appeared once. This chain joins TRBV5-8 and TRBJ2-7, with unresolved D. The length of the CDR3 is 15 residues. Per germline, CDR1 SGHTS and CDR2 YDEGEE. With 0 bases removed from V and 0 bases from J, the gap between germline ends came to 10 bases. The CDR3 DNA reads as TGTGCCAGCAGCTTGGCCGGGTCCCTCTCCTACGAGCAGTACTTC. Translated, it gives CASSLAGSLSYEQYF.

The chain links TRBV21-1 to TRBJ1-4; TRBD1 reflects the table's D call only, with no check against the DNA. TRBV21-1 is termed a pseudogene. The CDR3 totals 15 residues. CDR3 sequence: CASSPRTGGNEKLFF. The CDR3 nucleotides are TGTGCCAGCTCACCTCGGACAGGGGGCAATGAAAAACTGTTTTTT.

The genes are TRBV7-8 and TRBJ2-6; D gene uncertain. The length of the CDR3 is 13 residues. V was pared by 0 bases and J by 3 bases, with 0 bases between. The germline V gene encodes CDR1 SGHVS and CDR2 FQNEAQ. Written as DNA, the CDR3 is TGTGCCAGCAGCTTAGCTGGGGCCAACGTCCTGACTTTC. Translated, it gives CASSLAGANVLTF.

The chain combines TRBV6-1 with TRBJ1-5; the D is unclear. V lost 1 base and J lost 7, with 8 bases in between. CDR1 is MNHNS, CDR2 SASEGT, per germline. This CDR3 contains 13 residues. The CDR3 sequence: CASSEGSGQPQHF. DNA of the CDR3: TGTGCCAGCAGTGAAGGGAGTGGCCAGCCCCAGCATTTT.

The chain recombines TRBV6-1 with TRBJ2-5, with a possible D match to TRBD2 (6 bases). Germline V gives CDR1 MNHNS, CDR2 SASEGT. V shed 9 bases and J shed 0 bases, with 11 bases lying between them. This CDR3 spans 13 amino acids. CDR3 sequence reads: CARFRGNQETQYF. The CDR3 nucleotides are TGTGCCAGGTTTCGGGGGAACCAAGAGACCCAGTACTTC.

This clone has a handful of counts. The chain joins TRBV4-1 to TRBJ2-7; possibly TRBD1 for D (6 bases). V was pared by 1 base and J by 0 bases, with 10 bases between. In germline, CDR1 is MGHRA, CDR2 YSYEKL. This CDR3 is built from 15 residues. The CDR3 protein is CASSQGTVNSYEQYF. CDR3 DNA: TGCGCCAGCAGCCAAGGGACAGTTAACTCCTACGAGCAGTACTTC.

The chain has TRBV5-6 and TRBJ2-5, with 7 positions matching TRBD2. The DNA end lines up better with TRBJ2-7; the J call may be wrong. CDR1 and CDR2 (germline): SGHDT, YYEEEE. The CDR3 extends over 14 amino acids. The CDR3 nucleotides read TGTGCCAGCAGCGTCAGGGACTACGACTACGAGCAGTACTTC. It codes for CASSVRDYDYEQYF.

This chain links TRBV27 with TRBJ1-3, with a weak D call TRBD1 (6 bases). The CDR3 extends over 17 amino acids. V was cut by 5 bases and J by 9 bases, with 26 bases left in between. Per the germline V gene, CDR1 is MNHEY and CDR2 is SMNVEV (reference sequence). The CDR3 sequence: CASSPKGGSSSRGTIYF. CDR3 bases: TGTGCCAGCAGTCCGAAGGGGGGATCTAGCTCTAGGGGCACCATATATTTT.

V is TRBV9 and J is TRBJ2-5, with unresolved D. Germline V gene sequence: CDR1 SGDLS, CDR2 YYNGEE. V lost 0 bases and J 3 bases, leaving 6 bases between the germline ends. The CDR3 sequence is 13 residues long. The CDR3 DNA is TGTGCCAGCAGCGTAGGGATGGAAGAGACCCAGTACTTC. It yields the protein CASSVGMEETQYF.

This clone is classed as medium-sized (0.01 to 0.1%). The chain is built from TRBV7-2 and TRBJ2-5; 7 positions match TRBD1. The trim removed 5 bases at V and 2 bases at J, leaving 2 bases unmatched. Germline V gives CDR1 SGHTA, CDR2 FQGNSA. The CDR3 contains 13 residues. The CDR3 coding sequence is TGTGCCAGCAGCCCGGGACAGCAAGAGACCCAGTACTTC. Translation gives CASSPGQQETQYF.

The chain is built from TRBV6-1 and TRBJ2-7; 7 positions agree with TRBD2. With 7 bases clipped from V and 0 bases from J, the junction kept 9 bases outside the gene matches. This CDR3 is built from 15 residues. Germline assignment: CDR1 MNHNS and CDR2 SASEGT. DNA of the CDR3: TGTGCCAGCACCGAGGAGGGAGGGAACTCCTACGAGCAGTACTTC. It translates to CASTEEGGNSYEQYF.

The V call is TRBV29-1, the J call TRBJ2-7; 7 nucleotides agree with TRBD1. The CDR3 loop spans 13 amino acids. The V segment lost 3 bases and the J segment 6 bases; nucleotides outside the gene matches: 8. CDR1 and CDR2 from the germline V gene are SQVTM and ANQGSEA. CDR3 in amino acids: CSVDSGGQSEQYF. DNA for the CDR3: TGCAGCGTTGACTCAGGGGGTCAGAGCGAGCAGTACTTC.

The DNA for the CDR3 is TGTGCCTGGAGCGTCAGGACAGGGGGCACAGATACGCAGTATTTT. Protein: CAWSVRTGGTDTQYF. The chain recombines TRBV30 with TRBJ2-3; the match to TRBD1 covers 9 bases. The germline V gene has CDR1 GTSNPN and CDR2 SVGIG (reference sequence). The CDR3 runs to 15 residues. V lost 3 bases and J lost 1; bases outside the gene matches: 5.